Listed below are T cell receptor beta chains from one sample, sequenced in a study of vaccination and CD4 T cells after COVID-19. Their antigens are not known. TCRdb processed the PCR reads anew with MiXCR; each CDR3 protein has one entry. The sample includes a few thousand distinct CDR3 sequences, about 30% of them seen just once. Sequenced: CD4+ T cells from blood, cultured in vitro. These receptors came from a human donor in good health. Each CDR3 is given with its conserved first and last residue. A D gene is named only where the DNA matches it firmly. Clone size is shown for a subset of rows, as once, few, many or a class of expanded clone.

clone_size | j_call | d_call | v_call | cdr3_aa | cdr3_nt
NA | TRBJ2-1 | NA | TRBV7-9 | CARDKGGNEQFF | TGTGCCAGGGATAAAGGGGGTAATGAGCAGTTCTTC
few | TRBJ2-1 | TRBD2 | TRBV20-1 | CSARSLAGINEQFF | TGCAGTGCTAGAAGCCTAGCGGGAATCAATGAGCAGTTCTTC
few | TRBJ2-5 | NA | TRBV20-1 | CSASRQGRVQETQYF | TGCAGTGCTAGTCGCCAGGGGCGCGTCCAAGAGACCCAGTACTTC
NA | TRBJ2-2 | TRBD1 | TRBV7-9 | CASSSDRGDDTGELFF | TGTGCCAGCAGCTCCGACAGGGGTGATGACACCGGGGAGCTGTTTTTT
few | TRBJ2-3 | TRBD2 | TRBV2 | CASSEGSGLYTDTQYF | TGTGCCAGCAGTGAGGGTAGCGGGCTTTATACCGATACGCAGTATTTT
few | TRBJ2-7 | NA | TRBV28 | CASSQPSQGLGEQYF | TGTGCCAGCAGTCAACCGTCCCAGGGGTTGGGCGAGCAGTACTTC
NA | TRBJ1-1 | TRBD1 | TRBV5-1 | CASTGPTGSGIAFF | TGCGCCAGCACTGGGCCGACAGGGTCCGGTATAGCTTTCTTT
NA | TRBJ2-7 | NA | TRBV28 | CASSSRRDWDEQYF | TGTGCCAGCAGTTCTAGGAGGGATTGGGACGAGCAGTACTTC
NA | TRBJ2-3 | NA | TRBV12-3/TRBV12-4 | CASSPQGTSTDTQYF | TGTGCCAGCAGCCCACAGGGGACTAGCACAGATACGCAGTATTTT
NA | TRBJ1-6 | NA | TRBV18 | CASSPEGLNSPLHF | TGTGCCAGCTCACCAGAGGGGCTTAATTCACCCCTCCACTTT
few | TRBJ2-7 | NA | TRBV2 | CASSGGQFASGKQYF | TGTGCCAGCAGTGGCGGACAGTTTGCTTCGGGGAAGCAGTACTTC
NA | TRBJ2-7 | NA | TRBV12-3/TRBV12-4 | CASSFAGYEQYF | TGTGCCAGCAGTTTCGCAGGGTACGAGCAGTACTTC
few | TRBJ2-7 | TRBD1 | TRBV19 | CASSPGTGSREQYF | TGTGCCAGTAGTCCCGGGACAGGGTCTCGGGAGCAGTACTTC
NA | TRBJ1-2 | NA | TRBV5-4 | CASSANWRELYGYTF | TGTGCCAGCAGCGCCAATTGGAGGGAACTCTATGGCTACACCTTC
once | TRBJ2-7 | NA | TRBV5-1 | CASSSGTYLGEQYF | TGCGCCAGCAGCTCCGGGACTTACCTGGGGGAGCAGTACTTC
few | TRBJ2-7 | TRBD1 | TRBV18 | CASSPYGQGAEQYF | TGTGCCAGCTCACCTTACGGACAGGGCGCCGAGCAGTACTTC
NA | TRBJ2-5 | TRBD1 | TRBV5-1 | CASSLRQGQETQYF | TGCGCCAGCAGCTTGAGACAGGGGCAGGAGACCCAGTACTTC
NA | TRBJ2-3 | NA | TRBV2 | CASRPTLSTDTQYF | TGTGCCAGCAGGCCGACGCTTAGCACAGATACGCAGTATTTT
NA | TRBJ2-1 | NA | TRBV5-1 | CASSPQPGYSGEQFF | TGCGCCAGCAGCCCACAACCGGGATACAGCGGTGAGCAGTTCTTC
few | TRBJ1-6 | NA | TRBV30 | CAWRWHDNSPLHF | TGTGCCTGGAGATGGCACGATAATTCACCCCTCCACTTT
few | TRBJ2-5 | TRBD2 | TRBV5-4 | CASSPGLAGARETQYF | TGTGCCAGCAGCCCGGGACTAGCGGGAGCCAGGGAGACCCAGTACTTC
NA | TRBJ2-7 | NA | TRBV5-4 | CASSVKGVQYEQYF | TGTGCCAGCAGCGTCAAGGGGGTACAATACGAGCAGTACTTC
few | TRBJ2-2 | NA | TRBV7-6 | CASSYSAGQGELFF | TGTGCCAGCAGCTATAGCGCAGGGCAAGGGGAGCTGTTTTTT
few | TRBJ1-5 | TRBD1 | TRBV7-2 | CASSQQGAGLPQHF | TGTGCCAGCAGCCAACAGGGGGCAGGCCTGCCCCAGCATTTT
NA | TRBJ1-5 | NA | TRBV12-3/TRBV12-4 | CASTYGGYQPQHF | TGTGCCAGCACATACGGGGGTTATCAGCCCCAGCATTTT
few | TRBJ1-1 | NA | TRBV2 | CASRIQENTEAFF | TGTGCCAGCAGGATACAGGAGAACACTGAAGCTTTCTTT
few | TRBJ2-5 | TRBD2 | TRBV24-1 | CATSDPGTSGAGGETQYF | TGTGCCACCAGTGATCCCGGGACTAGCGGGGCCGGGGGGGAGACCCAGTACTTC
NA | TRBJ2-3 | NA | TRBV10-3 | CAISESRAGDTQYF | TGTGCCATCAGTGAGTCTAGGGCTGGAGATACGCAGTATTTT
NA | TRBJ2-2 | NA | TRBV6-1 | CASSARQVPGELFF | TGTGCCAGCAGTGCCCGACAGGTCCCCGGGGAGCTGTTTTTT
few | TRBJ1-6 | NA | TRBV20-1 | CSAREGRTSPLHF | TGCAGTGCTAGAGAGGGACGAACTTCACCCCTCCACTTT
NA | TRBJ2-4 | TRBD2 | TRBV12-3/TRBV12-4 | CASSLSGRGKNIQYF | TGTGCCAGCAGTCTCTCCGGGAGGGGCAAAAACATTCAGTACTTC
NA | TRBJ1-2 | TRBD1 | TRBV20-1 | CSADDRGTDGYTF | TGCAGTGCTGATGACAGGGGCACCGATGGCTACACCTTC
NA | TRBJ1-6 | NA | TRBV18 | CASSPSAGWDSPPHF | TGTGCCAGCTCACCAAGTGCAGGGTGGGATTCACCCCCCCACTTT
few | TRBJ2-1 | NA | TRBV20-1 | CSANDGYNEQFF | TGCAGTGCTAACGACGGCTACAATGAGCAGTTCTTC
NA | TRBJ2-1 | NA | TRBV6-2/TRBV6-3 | CASSYPYPERASYNEQFF | TGTGCCAGCAGTTACCCTTATCCGGAGAGGGCCTCCTACAATGAGCAGTTCTTC
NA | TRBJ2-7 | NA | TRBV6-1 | CASSVLYEQYF | TGTGCCAGCAGTGTCCTTTACGAGCAGTACTTC
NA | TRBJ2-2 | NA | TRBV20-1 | CSAAQRIGELFF | TGCAGTGCCGCTCAGAGGATCGGGGAGCTGTTTTTT
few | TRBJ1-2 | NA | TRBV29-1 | CSVARAGADGYTF | TGCAGCGTTGCCAGGGCAGGGGCCGATGGCTACACCTTC
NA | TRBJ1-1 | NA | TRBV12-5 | CASGSGYTEAFF | TGTGCTAGTGGATCAGGGTACACTGAAGCTTTCTTT
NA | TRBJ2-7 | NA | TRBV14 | CASSRADAYEQYF | TGTGCCAGCAGCCGTGCAGACGCCTACGAGCAGTACTTC
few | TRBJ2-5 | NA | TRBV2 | CASRSEGPDGTQYF | TGTGCCAGCAGATCGGAGGGCCCGGATGGGACCCAGTACTTC
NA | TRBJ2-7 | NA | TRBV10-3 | CAIGPGGTYEQYF | TGTGCCATCGGGCCAGGGGGGACCTACGAGCAGTACTTC
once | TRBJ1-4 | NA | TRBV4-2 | CASSQDRAKRELFF | TGTGCCAGCAGCCAAGATCGGGCGAAGAGAGAGCTGTTTTTT
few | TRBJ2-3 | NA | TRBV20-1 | CSARGGYGDLTDTQYF | TGCAGTGCTAGAGGGGGGTATGGCGATCTCACAGATACGCAGTATTTT
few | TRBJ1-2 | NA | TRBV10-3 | CAISGGGVYGYTF | TGTGCCATCAGTGGTGGAGGGGTCTATGGCTACACCTTC
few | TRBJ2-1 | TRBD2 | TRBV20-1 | CSARDRGRGYNEQFF | TGCAGTGCTAGAGACCGCGGGAGGGGTTACAATGAGCAGTTCTTC
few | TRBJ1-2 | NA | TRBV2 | CASSEMGGSNAGYTF | TGTGCCAGCAGTGAAATGGGGGGGTCCAACGCGGGCTACACCTTC
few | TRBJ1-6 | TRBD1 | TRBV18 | CASSPDQGAGSPLHF | TGTGCCAGCTCACCGGATCAGGGGGCAGGTTCACCCCTCCACTTT
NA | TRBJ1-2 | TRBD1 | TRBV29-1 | CSADRGYYGYTF | TGCAGCGCTGACAGGGGGTACTATGGCTACACCTTC